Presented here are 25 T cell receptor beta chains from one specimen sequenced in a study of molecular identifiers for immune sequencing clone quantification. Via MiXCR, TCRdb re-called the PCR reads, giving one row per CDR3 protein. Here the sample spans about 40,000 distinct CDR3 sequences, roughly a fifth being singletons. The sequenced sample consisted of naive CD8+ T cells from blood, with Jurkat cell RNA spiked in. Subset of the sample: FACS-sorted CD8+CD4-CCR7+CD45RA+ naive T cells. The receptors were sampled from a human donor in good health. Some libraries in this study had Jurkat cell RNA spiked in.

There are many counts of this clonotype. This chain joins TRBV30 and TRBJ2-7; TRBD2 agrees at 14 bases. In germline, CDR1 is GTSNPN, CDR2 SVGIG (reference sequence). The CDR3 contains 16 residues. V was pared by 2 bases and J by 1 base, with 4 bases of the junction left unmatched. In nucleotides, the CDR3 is TGTGCCTGGAGTCGACTAGCGGGAGGGTATTCCTACGAGCAGTACTTC. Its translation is CAWSRLAGGYSYEQYF.

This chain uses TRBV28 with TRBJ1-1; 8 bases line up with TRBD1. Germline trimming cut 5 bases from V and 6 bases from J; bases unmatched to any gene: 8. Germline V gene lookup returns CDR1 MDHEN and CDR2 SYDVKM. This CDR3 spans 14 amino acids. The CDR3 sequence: CASSLTDRASEAFF. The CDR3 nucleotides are TGTGCCAGCAGTCTCACGGACAGGGCGTCTGAAGCTTTCTTT.

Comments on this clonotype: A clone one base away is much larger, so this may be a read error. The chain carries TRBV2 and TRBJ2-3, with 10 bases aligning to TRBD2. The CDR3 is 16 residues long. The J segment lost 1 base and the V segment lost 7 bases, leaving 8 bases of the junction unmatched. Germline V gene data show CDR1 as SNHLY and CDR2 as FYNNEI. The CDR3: CASNQEGLAGTDTQYF. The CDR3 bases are TGTGCCAGCAACCAGGAAGGACTAGCGGGCACAGATACGCAGTATTTT.

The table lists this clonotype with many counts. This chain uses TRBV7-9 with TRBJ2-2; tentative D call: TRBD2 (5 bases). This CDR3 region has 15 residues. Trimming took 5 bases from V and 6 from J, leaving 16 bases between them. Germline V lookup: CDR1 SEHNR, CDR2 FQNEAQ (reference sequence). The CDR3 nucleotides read TGTGCCAGCAGCCCAGTGGTGGGAGTCCCCGGGGAGCTGTTTTTT. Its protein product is CASSPVVGVPGELFF.

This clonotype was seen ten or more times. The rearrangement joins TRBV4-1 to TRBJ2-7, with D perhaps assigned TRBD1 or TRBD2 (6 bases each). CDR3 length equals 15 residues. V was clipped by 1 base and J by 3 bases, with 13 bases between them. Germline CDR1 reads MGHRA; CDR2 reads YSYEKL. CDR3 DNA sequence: TGCGCCAGCAGCCAAGGGGGGGCCCGTGGCTACGAGCAGTACTTC. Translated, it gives CASSQGGARGYEQYF.

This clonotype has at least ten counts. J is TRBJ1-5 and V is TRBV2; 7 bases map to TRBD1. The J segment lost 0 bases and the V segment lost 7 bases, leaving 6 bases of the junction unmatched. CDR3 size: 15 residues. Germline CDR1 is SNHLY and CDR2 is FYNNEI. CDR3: CASTQGVISNQPQHF. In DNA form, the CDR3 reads TGTGCCAGCACCCAGGGGGTTATTAGCAATCAGCCCCAGCATTTT.

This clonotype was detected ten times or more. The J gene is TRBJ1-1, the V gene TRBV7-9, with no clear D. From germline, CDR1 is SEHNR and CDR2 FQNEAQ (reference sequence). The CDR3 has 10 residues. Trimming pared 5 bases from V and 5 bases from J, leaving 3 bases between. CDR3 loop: CASSQTEAFF. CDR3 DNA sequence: TGTGCCAGCAGCCAAACTGAAGCTTTCTTT.

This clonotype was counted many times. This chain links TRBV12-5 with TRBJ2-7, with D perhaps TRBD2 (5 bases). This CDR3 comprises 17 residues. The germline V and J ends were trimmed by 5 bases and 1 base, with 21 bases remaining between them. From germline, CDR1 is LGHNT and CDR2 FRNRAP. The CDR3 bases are TGTGCTAGTGGTCCCCCGCATGGCGGGCGCCCGTCCTACGAGCAGTACTTC. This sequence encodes CASGPPHGGRPSYEQYF.

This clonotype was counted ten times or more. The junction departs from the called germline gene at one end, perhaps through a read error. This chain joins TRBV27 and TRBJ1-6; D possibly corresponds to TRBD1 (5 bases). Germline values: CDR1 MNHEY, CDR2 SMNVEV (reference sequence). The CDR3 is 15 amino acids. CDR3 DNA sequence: TGTGCCAGCAGTCCCAGGGAGGTTTTTGATTCACCCTTCCACTTT. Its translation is CASSPREVFDSPFHF.

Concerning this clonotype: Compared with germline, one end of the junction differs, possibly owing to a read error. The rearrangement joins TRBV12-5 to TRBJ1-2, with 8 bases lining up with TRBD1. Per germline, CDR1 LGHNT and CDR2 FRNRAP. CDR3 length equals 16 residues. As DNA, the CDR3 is TGTACTAGTGGTTTGGCGACGGACAGGGCTAACTATGGCTACACCTTC. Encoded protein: CTSGLATDRANYGYTF.

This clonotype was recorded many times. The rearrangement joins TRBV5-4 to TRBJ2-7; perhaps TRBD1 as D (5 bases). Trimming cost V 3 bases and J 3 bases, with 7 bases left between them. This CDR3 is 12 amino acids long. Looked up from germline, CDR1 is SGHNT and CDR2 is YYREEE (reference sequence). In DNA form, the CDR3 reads TGTGCCAGCAGCTCTGACAGCTACGAGCAGTACTTC. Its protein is CASSSDSYEQYF.

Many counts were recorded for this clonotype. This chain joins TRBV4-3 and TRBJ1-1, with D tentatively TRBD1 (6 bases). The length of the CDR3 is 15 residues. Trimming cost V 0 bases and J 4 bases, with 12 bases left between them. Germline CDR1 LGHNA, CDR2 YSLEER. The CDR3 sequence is CASSQEQGVVTEAFF. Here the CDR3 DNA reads TGCGCCAGCAGCCAAGAACAGGGAGTTGTCACTGAAGCTTTCTTT.

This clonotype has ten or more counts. DNA of the CDR3: TGTGCCAGCATCAATGCAGGGTTCTCTGGGGCCAACGTCCTGACTTTC. This translates into CASINAGFSGANVLTF. This chain connects TRBV12-3 or TRBV12-4 to TRBJ2-6, with D possibly matching TRBD1 (5 bases). V lost 7 bases and J 0 bases, leaving 13 bases between the germline ends. The CDR3 consists of 16 residues.

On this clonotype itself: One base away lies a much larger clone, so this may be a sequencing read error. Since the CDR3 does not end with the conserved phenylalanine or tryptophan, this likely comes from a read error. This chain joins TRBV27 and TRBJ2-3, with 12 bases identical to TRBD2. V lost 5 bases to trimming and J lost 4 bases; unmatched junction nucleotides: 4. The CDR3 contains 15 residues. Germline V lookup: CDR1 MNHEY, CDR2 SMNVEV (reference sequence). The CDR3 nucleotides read TGTGCCAGCAGTATTCTAGCGGGAGGGCCAGATACGCAGTATCTT. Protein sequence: CASSILAGGPDTQYL.

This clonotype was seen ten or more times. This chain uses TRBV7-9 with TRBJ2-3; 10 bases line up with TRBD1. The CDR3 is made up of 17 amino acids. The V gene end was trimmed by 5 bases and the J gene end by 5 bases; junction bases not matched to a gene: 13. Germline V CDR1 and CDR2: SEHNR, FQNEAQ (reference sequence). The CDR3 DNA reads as TGTGCCAGCAGCATAGAGTATTCGGGACAGGGGCGAGATACGCAGTATTTT. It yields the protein CASSIEYSGQGRDTQYF.

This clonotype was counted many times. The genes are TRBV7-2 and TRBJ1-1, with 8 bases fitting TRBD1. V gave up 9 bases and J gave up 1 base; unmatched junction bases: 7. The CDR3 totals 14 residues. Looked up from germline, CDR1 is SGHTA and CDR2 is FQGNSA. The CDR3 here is CASRWTGPNTEAFF. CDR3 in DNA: TGTGCCAGTCGGTGGACAGGGCCGAACACTGAAGCTTTCTTT. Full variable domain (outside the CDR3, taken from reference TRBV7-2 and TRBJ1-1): GAGVSQSPSNKVTEKGKDVELRCDPISGHTALYWYRQSLGQGLEFLIYFQGNSAPDKSGLPSDRFSAERTGGSVSTLTIQRTQQEDSAVYLCASRWTGPNTEAFFGQGTRLTVV.

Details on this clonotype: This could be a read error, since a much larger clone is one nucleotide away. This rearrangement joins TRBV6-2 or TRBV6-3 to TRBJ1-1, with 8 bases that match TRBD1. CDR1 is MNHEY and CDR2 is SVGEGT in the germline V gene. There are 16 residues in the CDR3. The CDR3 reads CASNSIPGQEFTVAFF. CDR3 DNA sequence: TGTGCCAGCAATTCAATCCCGGGACAGGAATTCACTGTAGCTTTCTTT.

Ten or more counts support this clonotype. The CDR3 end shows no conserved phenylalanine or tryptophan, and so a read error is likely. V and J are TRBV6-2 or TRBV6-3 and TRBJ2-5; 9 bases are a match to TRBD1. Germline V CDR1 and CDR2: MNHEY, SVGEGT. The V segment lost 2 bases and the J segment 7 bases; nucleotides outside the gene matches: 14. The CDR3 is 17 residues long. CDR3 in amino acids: CASSYGSNRGRAATQYL. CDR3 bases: TGTGCCAGCAGTTACGGGTCAAACAGGGGGCGCGCGGCGACCCAGTACCTC.

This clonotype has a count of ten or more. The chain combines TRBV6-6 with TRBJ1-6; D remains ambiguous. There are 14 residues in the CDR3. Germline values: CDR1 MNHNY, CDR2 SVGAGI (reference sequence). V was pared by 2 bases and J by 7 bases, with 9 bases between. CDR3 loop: CASSYAGPNSPLHF. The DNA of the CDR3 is TGTGCCAGCAGTTACGCCGGGCCGAATTCACCCCTCCACTTT.

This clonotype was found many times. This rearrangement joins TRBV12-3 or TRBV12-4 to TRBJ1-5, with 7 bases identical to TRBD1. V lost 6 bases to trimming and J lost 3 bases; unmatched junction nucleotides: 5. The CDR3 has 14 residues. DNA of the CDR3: TGTGCCAGCAGCCCAGACAGGGACAATCAGCCCCAGCATTTT. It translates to CASSPDRDNQPQHF.

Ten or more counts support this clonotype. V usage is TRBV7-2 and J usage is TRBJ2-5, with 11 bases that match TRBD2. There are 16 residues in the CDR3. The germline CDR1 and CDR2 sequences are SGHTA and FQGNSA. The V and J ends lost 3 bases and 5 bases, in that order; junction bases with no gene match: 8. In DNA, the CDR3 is TGTGCCAGCAGCTTGGTACTAGCGGGAGTTCAGGAGACCCAGTACTTC. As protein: CASSLVLAGVQETQYF.

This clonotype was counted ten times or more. In nucleotides, the CDR3 is TGTGCCAGCAGTGAAAGGGGTGGAGGGTATGGCTACACCTTC. Translated: CASSERGGGYGYTF. The chain recombines TRBV2 with TRBJ1-2, with D perhaps TRBD1 (5 bases). Germline CDR1 and CDR2: SNHLY and FYNNEI. V dropped 2 bases and J dropped 5 bases, with 12 bases sitting between them. This CDR3 is 14 amino acids long.

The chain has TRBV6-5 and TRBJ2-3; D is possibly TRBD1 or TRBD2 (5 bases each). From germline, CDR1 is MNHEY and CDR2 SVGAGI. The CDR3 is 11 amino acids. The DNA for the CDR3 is TGTGCTTCGGGACCCACAGATACGCAGTATTTT. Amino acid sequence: CASGPTDTQYF.

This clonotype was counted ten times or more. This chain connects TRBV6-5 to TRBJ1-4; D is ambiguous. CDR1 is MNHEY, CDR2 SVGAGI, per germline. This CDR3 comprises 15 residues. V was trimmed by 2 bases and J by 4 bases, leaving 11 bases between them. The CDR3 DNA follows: TGTGCCAGCAGTTACGACGGGTCAAGTAATGAAAAACTGTTTTTT. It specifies CASSYDGSSNEKLFF.

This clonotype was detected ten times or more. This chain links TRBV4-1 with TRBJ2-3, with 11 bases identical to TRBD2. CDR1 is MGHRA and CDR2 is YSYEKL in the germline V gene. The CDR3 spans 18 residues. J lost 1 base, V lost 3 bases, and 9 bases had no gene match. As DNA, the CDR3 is TGCGCCAGCAGCCAGGAACCTCCGGGACTAGCGGGCACAGATACGCAGTATTTT. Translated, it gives CASSQEPPGLAGTDTQYF.